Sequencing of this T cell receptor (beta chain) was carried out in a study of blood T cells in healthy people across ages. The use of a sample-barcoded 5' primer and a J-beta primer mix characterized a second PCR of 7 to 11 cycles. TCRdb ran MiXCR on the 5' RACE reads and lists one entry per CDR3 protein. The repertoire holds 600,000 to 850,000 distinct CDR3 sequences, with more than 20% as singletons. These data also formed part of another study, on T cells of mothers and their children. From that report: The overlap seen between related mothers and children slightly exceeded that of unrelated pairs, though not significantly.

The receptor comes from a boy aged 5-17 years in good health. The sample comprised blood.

The CDR3 protein is CASGVGQYSNQPQHF. CDR3 coding DNA: TGTGCTAGTGGTGTTGGACAGTATAGCAATCAGCCCCAGCATTTT. The chain combines TRBV12-5 with TRBJ1-5; possibly TRBD1 for D (6 bases). The CDR3 spans 15 residues. Trimming cost V 5 bases and J 0 bases, with 11 bases left between them. CDR1 LGHNT and CDR2 FRNRAP come from the germline V gene.